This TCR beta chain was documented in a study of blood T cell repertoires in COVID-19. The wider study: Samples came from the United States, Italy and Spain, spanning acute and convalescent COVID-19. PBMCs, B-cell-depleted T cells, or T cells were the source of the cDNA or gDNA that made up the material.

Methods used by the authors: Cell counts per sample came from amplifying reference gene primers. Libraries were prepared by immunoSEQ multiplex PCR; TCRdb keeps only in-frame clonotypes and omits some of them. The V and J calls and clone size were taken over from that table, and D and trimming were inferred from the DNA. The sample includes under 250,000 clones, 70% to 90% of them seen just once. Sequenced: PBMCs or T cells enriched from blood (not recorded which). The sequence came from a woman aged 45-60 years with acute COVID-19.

This CDR3 reads CASSLDIRYEQYF. CDR3 bases: TGTGCCAGCAGCTTGGACATCAGATACGAGCAGTACTTC. This rearrangement joins TRBV5-5 to TRBJ2-7; D is uncertain. V was cut by 0 bases and J by 4 bases, with 8 bases left in between. The CDR3 contains 13 residues. The germline gives CDR1 SGHKS, CDR2 YYEKEE (reference sequence).